Below, 9 T cell receptor beta chains from the same sample are listed, as sequenced in a study of cytomegalovirus exposure and HLA in healthy donors. The primer mix had 60 Vbeta and 13 Jbeta primers. Here immunoSEQ multiplex PCR was the method, and the copy in TCRdb shows in-frame clones only, minus some. Among about 220,000 clones listed, over 80% were seen once. Material: PBMCs. The receptors shown here come from a boy aged 2-15 years in good health and CMV-seronegative.

CDR3 sequence reads: CASSPGTSGRSDTQYF. The CDR3 DNA reads TGTGCCAGCAGCCCAGGGACTAGCGGGAGGTCCGATACGCAGTATTTT. This sequence joins TRBV7-6 and TRBJ2-3, with TRBD2 identical over 15 bases. The ends lost 5 bases at V and 6 bases at J; junction bases unmatched: 6. Germline V gene sequence: CDR1 SGHVS, CDR2 FNYEAQ. The CDR3 spans 16 residues.

The chain combines TRBV29-1 with TRBJ1-2; TRBD1 agrees at 9 bases. J gave up 8 bases and V 6 bases, and 4 bases lay outside the gene matches. The CDR3 runs to 11 residues. Germline CDR1 and CDR2: SQVTM and ANQGSEA. The CDR3 spells CSVQGARGYTF. The CDR3 DNA reads as TGCAGCGTACAGGGGGCGCGGGGCTACACCTTC.

The chain links TRBV19 to TRBJ2-1, with a possible D match to TRBD2 (5 bases). The CDR3 runs to 16 residues. The V and J ends lost 1 base and 2 bases respectively, with 12 bases between them. CDR1 is LNHDA, CDR2 SQIVND, per germline (reference sequence). For the CDR3, the DNA is TGTGCCAGTAGTATAGTGGGCGGGCTGACCTACAATGAGCAGTTCTTC. Amino acid sequence: CASSIVGGLTYNEQFF.

V and J are TRBV9 and TRBJ1-4, with TRBD1 as a possible D gene (6 bases). The germline V gene encodes CDR1 SGDLS and CDR2 YYNGEE. This CDR3 contains 14 residues. Deletions cut 5 bases from V and 2 bases from J, with 10 bases between. In nucleotides, the CDR3 is TGTGCCAGCAGTCAGGACAGTACTAATGAAAAACTGTTTTTT. It yields the protein CASSQDSTNEKLFF.

V is TRBV2 and J is TRBJ2-2; D is possibly TRBD2 (6 bases). There are 16 residues in the CDR3. The V end was cut by 6 bases, the J end by 7 bases, with 21 bases between. CDR1 is SNHLY, CDR2 FYNNEI, per germline. CDR3 sequence reads: CASSARGLGGIGELFF. The CDR3 DNA follows: TGTGCCAGCAGCGCGAGGGGTTTGGGGGGAATCGGGGAGCTGTTTTTT.

The chain links TRBV5-1 to TRBJ2-5; 10 bases map to TRBD2. The length of the CDR3 is 17 residues. V shed 0 bases and J 1 base; nucleotides not matched to a gene: 6. Per the germline V gene, CDR1 is SGHRS and CDR2 is YFSETQ. This CDR3 reads CASSLVLAGAVQETQYF. The CDR3 DNA sequence: TGCGCCAGCAGCTTGGTGCTAGCGGGGGCGGTCCAAGAGACCCAGTACTTC. Using reference TRBV5-1 and TRBJ2-5 for the parts outside the CDR3, the full variable domain is KAGVTQTPRYLIKTRGQQVTLSCSPISGHRSVSWYQQTPGQGLQFLFEYFSETQRNKGNFPGRFSGRQFSNSRSEMNVSTLELGDSALYLCASSLVLAGAVQETQYFGPGTRLLVL.

This sequence joins TRBV4-1 and TRBJ2-7, with D possibly being TRBD1 (5 bases). V dropped 0 bases and J dropped 9 bases, with 18 bases sitting between them. CDR3 length: 15 residues. The V gene's germline CDR1 is MGHRA and CDR2 YSYEKL. The CDR3 here is CASSQDVTGALAQYF. The CDR3 nucleotides read TGCGCCAGCAGCCAAGATGTCACAGGAGCCCTTGCGCAGTACTTC.

The chain carries TRBV15 and TRBJ2-7; 10 bases map to TRBD2. Trimming cost V 1 base and J 2 bases; bases outside gene matches: 5. The CDR3 runs to 16 residues. CDR1 is LNHNV, CDR2 YYDKDF, per germline (reference sequence). The CDR3 reads CATSRGSGRPTYEQYF. The CDR3 region has the DNA TGTGCCACCAGCAGAGGTAGCGGGAGGCCTACCTACGAGCAGTACTTC. The full variable domain, its missing parts supplied by reference TRBV15 and TRBJ2-7, is DAMVIQNPRYQVTQFGKPVTLSCSQTLNHNVMYWYQQKSSQAPKLLFHYYDKDFNNEADTPDNFQSRRPNTSFCFLDIRSPGLGDTAMYLCATSRGSGRPTYEQYFGPGTRLTVT.

There are a few counts of this clone. The chain recombines TRBV6-1 with TRBJ2-6; D call uncertain. The CDR3 has 15 residues. CDR1 and CDR2 (germline): MNHNS, SASEGT. With 1 base removed from V and 1 base from J, the gap between germline ends came to 5 bases. CDR3 residues: CASSEDQSGANVLTF. CDR3 nucleotides: TGTGCCAGCAGTGAAGATCAGTCTGGGGCCAACGTCCTGACTTTC.